Below, 10 T cell receptor beta chains from the same sample are listed, as sequenced in a study of human T cells and chemical hapten exposure. TCRdb re-derived calls from the RACE reads in MiXCR, one entry per CDR3 protein. This sample yields fewer than 40,000 distinct CDR3 sequences, of which roughly 13% are seen a single time; roughly 2.5% belongs to the top ten. Time point given: patch test 3, about 24 weeks after DPC sensitization. Described treatment: therapeutic diphenylcyclopropenone sensitization with weekly scalp DPC. Total RNA was isolated from whole blood that had not been fractionated. Specimen: whole blood, collected in connection with sensitization to the hapten diphenylcyclopropenone (DPC). All receptors come from a woman in her forties with alopecia areata. Some clones in this sample may be carry-over from other donors' samples.

This clonotype was seen many times. This chain joins TRBV19 and TRBJ1-5, with TRBD1 as a possible D gene (6 bases). This CDR3 has 14 amino acids. The germline gives CDR1 LNHDA, CDR2 SQIVND (reference sequence). The ends were cut back, 5 bases at V and 4 bases at J, with 12 bases in the middle. CDR3 nucleotides: TGTGCCAGTAGTGGAGCGCAGGGGAATCAGCCCCAGCATTTT. Encoded protein: CASSGAQGNQPQHF.

As for this clonotype: A read error may explain this, as a much larger clone is one base away. The chain employs TRBV18 and TRBJ1-5; TRBD1 matches at 7 bases. This CDR3 region has 13 residues. Looked up from germline, CDR1 is KGHSH and CDR2 is LQKENI. In DNA form, the CDR3 reads TGTGCCTGCTCACCGACAGGGACTCAGCCCCAGCATTTT. Translation: CACSPTGTQPQHF.

The rearrangement links TRBV27 to TRBJ1-1, with a possible D match to TRBD1 (6 bases). V was clipped by 6 bases and J by 12 bases, with 17 bases between them. The CDR3 extends over 12 amino acids. Per germline, CDR1 MNHEY and CDR2 SMNVEV (reference sequence). The CDR3 bases are TGTGCCAGCAGCCCGGGACACGGAGGATCTTTCTTT. Translating gives CASSPGHGGSFF.

V and J are TRBV28 and TRBJ2-3; D gene ambiguous. The germline gives CDR1 MDHEN, CDR2 SYDVKM. Trimming pared 3 bases from V and 5 bases from J, leaving 9 bases between. The CDR3 has 13 residues. CDR3 bases: TGTGCCAGCAGTTTGGCCAGCGAAGATACGCAGTATTTT. It specifies CASSLASEDTQYF.

CDR3 nucleotide sequence: TGCGCCAGCACTACCGAGAGAGCCATCCTCGGCGAGCAGTACTTC. Translated: CASTTERAILGEQYF. The chain is built from TRBV5-1 and TRBJ2-7; D unclear. The V end was cut by 6 bases, the J end by 6 bases, with 22 bases between. CDR1 is SGHRS, CDR2 YFSETQ, per germline. The CDR3 has 15 residues.

This clonotype was detected many times. The chain has TRBV9 and TRBJ2-1, with 7 bases identical to TRBD2. Trimming removed 0 bases from V and 9 bases from J; junction bases left unmatched: 9. There are 15 residues in the CDR3. Germline loops: CDR1 SGDLS, CDR2 YYNGEE. In DNA, the CDR3 is TGTGCCAGCAGCGTAGCCCTCCCGACTAGCAGTGAGCAGTTCTTC. Translating it yields CASSVALPTSSEQFF.

A word on this clonotype: This may stem from a read error, because a much larger clone lies one nucleotide away. The CDR3 is CASSDSVDEQYF. DNA for the CDR3: TGCGCCAGCAGCGACAGCGTGGACGAGCAGTACTTC. J is TRBJ2-7 and V is TRBV5-1, with a tentative D call TRBD1 (5 bases). Between the trimmed V and J ends, which lost 4 bases and 5 bases, there was a span of 10 bases. The CDR3 is made up of 12 amino acids. In germline, CDR1 is SGHRS, CDR2 YFSETQ.

There are many counts of this clonotype. The CDR3: CSALAGGLYEQYF. CDR3 coding DNA: TGCAGTGCCTTAGCGGGAGGGCTCTACGAGCAGTACTTC. The chain is built from TRBV20-1 and TRBJ2-7; the match to TRBD2 covers 11 bases. Germline V gene lookup returns CDR1 DFQATT and CDR2 SNEGSKA (reference sequence). The CDR3 is 13 residues long. The junction had 4 bases not matched to a gene; V was cut back by 6 bases and J by 3 bases.

In this sample, this clonotype turned up many times. The V call is TRBV3-1, the J call TRBJ2-1; D possibly corresponds to TRBD2 (7 bases). CDR3 size: 15 residues. Germline loops: CDR1 LGHDT, CDR2 YNNKEL (reference sequence). With 1 base removed from V and 7 bases from J, the gap between germline ends came to 14 bases. In DNA form, the CDR3 reads TGTGCCAGCAGCCAAGGCGGGGGCCCCATGAATGAGCAGTTCTTC. Protein: CASSQGGGPMNEQFF.

This clonotype was counted many times. V is TRBV11-2 and J is TRBJ2-7, with D tentatively TRBD1 (5 bases). V lost 2 bases to trimming and J lost 6 bases, with 14 bases between them. CDR1 and CDR2 from the germline V gene are SGHAT and FQNNGV. The CDR3 extends over 14 amino acids. CDR3 bases: TGTGCCAGCAGCTTACTAGGGGTCCAGACCGAGCAGTACTTC. Protein: CASSLLGVQTEQYF.